The 21 T cell receptor beta chains below come from one sample, sequenced in a study of blood T cell repertoires in COVID-19. Data came from immunoSEQ multiplex PCR; TCRdb stores just in-frame clones and leaves some out. The sample contains just over 350,000 clones, less than 90% of which appear only once. Source material: peripheral blood. Receptor source: a woman aged 60 to 75 with COVID-19, enrolled during active disease.

This chain joins TRBV21-1 and TRBJ2-7; the D call of TRBD1 is as the table states it, not checked on the DNA. TRBV21-1 is termed a pseudogene. The CDR3 length is 22 residues. The CDR3 loop reads CASSKENWGQGDLVPLGREQYF. The CDR3 nucleotides read TGTGCCAGCAGCAAAGAGAATTGGGGACAGGGCGATTTAGTGCCTCTGGGACGCGAGCAGTACTTC.

A single count supports this clone. This rearrangement joins TRBV5-1 to TRBJ2-7; 11 bases map to TRBD2. The CDR3 loop spans 17 amino acids. Germline V gives CDR1 SGHRS, CDR2 YFSETQ. V lost 4 bases to trimming and J lost 3 bases; unmatched junction nucleotides: 12. CDR3 sequence reads: CASSTSLSGGAYYEQYF. The CDR3 DNA follows: TGCGCCAGCAGCACCTCCCTTAGCGGGGGGGCCTACTACGAGCAGTACTTC.

The rearrangement uses TRBV11-2 and TRBJ2-5, with D possibly matching TRBD2 (5 bases). V was cut by 5 bases and J by 7 bases, with 11 bases left in between. The germline V gene encodes CDR1 SGHAT and CDR2 FQNNGV. This CDR3 region has 12 residues. CDR3: CASSHPGGTQYF. CDR3 sequence (DNA): TGTGCCAGCAGCCATCCCGGAGGGACCCAGTACTTC.

This clone occurred a few times. The V call is TRBV11-3, the J call TRBJ2-7, with D possibly being TRBD1 (6 bases). Germline CDR1 reads SGHNT; CDR2 reads YENEEA. Trimming shortened V by 6 bases and J by 3 bases, and 6 bases separated the two germline ends. This CDR3 is 11 amino acids long. For the CDR3, the DNA is TGTGCCAGCAGGGACAGCTACGAGCAGTACTTC. This codes for CASRDSYEQYF.

The rearrangement uses TRBV7-3 and TRBJ1-1; 8 nucleotides line up with TRBD1. Germline V CDR1 and CDR2: SGHTA, FQGTGA. The J segment lost 4 bases and the V segment lost 4 bases, leaving 5 bases of the junction unmatched. This CDR3 region has 14 residues. The CDR3 DNA reads as TGTGCCAGCAGCTCTACAGGGGGTGGCACTGAAGCTTTCTTT. The encoded protein is CASSSTGGGTEAFF.

In nucleotides, the CDR3 is TGCGCCAGCAGCCTAAATAGCAATCAGCCCCAGCATTTT. This sequence encodes CASSLNSNQPQHF. The genes are TRBV5-1 and TRBJ1-5; D unresolved. Looked up from germline, CDR1 is SGHRS and CDR2 is YFSETQ. The CDR3 covers 13 residues. With 4 bases removed from V and 0 bases from J, the gap between germline ends came to 5 bases.

In DNA, the CDR3 is TGTGCCACCAGTGATGCAGGGGGCGGCTCCTACAATGAGCAGTTCTTC. Protein sequence: CATSDAGGGSYNEQFF. This chain joins TRBV24-1 and TRBJ2-1, with 8 bases aligning to TRBD1. Germline trimming cut 3 bases from V and 0 bases from J; bases unmatched to any gene: 3. CDR1 KGHDR and CDR2 SFDVKD come from the germline V gene. The CDR3 consists of 16 residues.

The V gene is TRBV15, the J gene TRBJ1-4; TRBD1 might be the D (5 bases). V was clipped by 0 bases and J by 5 bases, with 13 bases between them. The CDR3 loop spans 16 amino acids. The germline gives CDR1 LNHNV, CDR2 YYDKDF (reference sequence). CDR3 loop: CATSRDAQGQNEKLFF. CDR3 DNA: TGTGCCACCAGCAGAGACGCCCAGGGTCAAAATGAAAAACTGTTTTTT.

The chain employs TRBV11-2 and TRBJ1-1; D might be TRBD1 (5 bases). CDR1 and CDR2 (germline): SGHAT, FQNNGV. The CDR3 runs 13 residues. V lost 6 bases to trimming and J lost 4 bases, with 12 bases between them. The CDR3 protein is CASSNYRGTEAFF. In DNA, the CDR3 is TGTGCCAGCAGTAATTATAGGGGCACTGAAGCTTTCTTT.

This chain connects TRBV9 to TRBJ2-7, with TRBD1 matching over 10 bases. This CDR3 comprises 16 residues. V dropped 0 bases and J dropped 2; count of bases not matched to a gene: 5. CDR1 and CDR2 from the germline V gene are SGDLS and YYNGEE. CDR3 amino acids: CASSVASGQGTYEQYF. CDR3 nucleotide sequence: TGTGCCAGCAGCGTAGCGTCGGGACAGGGGACCTACGAGCAGTACTTC.

The V call is TRBV15, the J call TRBJ2-5; 8 bases line up with TRBD2. The V and J ends lost 1 base and 1 base, in that order; junction bases with no gene match: 5. Germline CDR1 reads LNHNV; CDR2 reads YYDKDF (reference sequence). The CDR3 consists of 16 residues. CDR3 DNA: TGTGCCACCAGCAGAGGCGGGGGGACGGTCCAAGAGACCCAGTACTTC. Its protein is CATSRGGGTVQETQYF.

This chain links TRBV5-4 with TRBJ2-3; 14 bases are a match to TRBD2. The germline CDR1 and CDR2 sequences are SGHNT and YYREEE (reference sequence). CDR3 length equals 18 residues. The V and J ends lost 4 bases and 2 bases, in that order; junction bases with no gene match: 9. The CDR3 bases are TGTGCCAGCAGCCCTAGACTAGCGGGGGGGCCGAACACAGATACGCAGTATTTT. This encodes CASSPRLAGGPNTDTQYF.

The genes are TRBV11-1 and TRBJ2-7; TRBD1 is a possible D gene (6 bases). Trimming stripped 6 bases from V and 10 bases from J, with 19 bases between. In germline, CDR1 is SGHAT, CDR2 FQDESV (reference sequence). The CDR3 contains 13 residues. The CDR3 loop reads CASSPRGHGDQYF. The DNA of the CDR3 is TGTGCCAGCAGTCCCAGGGGACATGGGGACCAGTACTTC.

The V gene is TRBV30, the J gene TRBJ2-1; a weak D match, TRBD2 (7 bases). The CDR3 is 13 residues long. The V end lost 4 bases, the J end lost 13 bases, and 20 bases lay between the germline ends. Germline CDR1 is GTSNPN and CDR2 is SVGIG (reference sequence). The CDR3 nucleotides are TGTGCCTGGAACGGGGTTCCGGGGGGCATCCAGTTCTTC. Translation gives CAWNGVPGGIQFF.

This clone was recorded once. A junction end diverges from the germline sequence, so it may reflect a read error. This chain links TRBV27 with TRBJ2-7; 7 nucleotides agree with TRBD2. Germline lookup yields CDR1 MNHEY and CDR2 SMNVEV (reference sequence). The CDR3 totals 16 residues. The CDR3 is CASSLGGSGPRYVQYF. CDR3 bases: TGTGCCAGCAGTTTAGGTGGTAGCGGGCCTCGGTACGTGCAGTACTTC.

The chain carries TRBV7-9 and TRBJ2-7; D unresolved. V was cut by 2 bases and J by 5 bases, with 7 bases left in between. Per germline, CDR1 SEHNR and CDR2 FQNEAQ (reference sequence). The CDR3 length is 12 residues. The CDR3 region is CASSLNANEQYF. The CDR3 DNA is TGTGCCAGCAGCTTAAACGCTAACGAGCAGTACTTC.

The genes are TRBV18 and TRBJ1-4; TRBD1 aligns across 7 bases. This CDR3 has 14 amino acids. The V segment lost 0 bases and the J segment 7 bases; nucleotides outside the gene matches: 2. Per the germline V gene, CDR1 is KGHSH and CDR2 is LQKENI. CDR3 residues: CASSPPGQPEKLFF. CDR3 bases: TGTGCCAGCTCACCACCGGGACAGCCTGAAAAACTGTTTTTT.

The genes are TRBV7-9 and TRBJ2-7; D gene ambiguous. The CDR3 extends over 13 amino acids. Trimming stripped 3 bases from V and 3 bases from J, with 9 bases between. Germline CDR1 is SEHNR and CDR2 is FQNEAQ (reference sequence). This CDR3 is CASSLQVSYEQYF. The DNA of the CDR3 is TGTGCCAGCAGCTTGCAAGTCAGCTACGAGCAGTACTTC.

This clone has just a few counts. The CDR3 region has the DNA TGTGCCAGCAGCCCTAGCGGGGGGGCTCCCCACAATGAGCAGTTCTTC. It codes for CASSPSGGAPHNEQFF. The chain employs TRBV3-1 (or the pseudogene TRBV3-2) and TRBJ2-1, with TRBD2 matching 12 bases. J gave up 5 bases and V 4 bases, and 6 bases lay outside the gene matches. From germline, CDR1 is LGHDT and CDR2 YNNKEL (reference sequence). This CDR3 contains 16 residues.

The J gene is TRBJ2-1, the V gene TRBV3-1 (or the pseudogene TRBV3-2); possible D gene TRBD1, 5 bases. CDR1 LGHDT and CDR2 YNNKEL come from the germline V gene (reference sequence). The CDR3 totals 14 residues. The V gene lost 5 bases and the J gene lost 1 base, with 9 bases spanning the gap. CDR3 coding DNA: TGTGCCAGCAGCATTGGACATTCCTACAATGAGCAGTTCTTC. This codes for CASSIGHSYNEQFF.

The table lists this clone with a few counts. The V and J genes are TRBV4-3 and TRBJ2-1, with D tentatively TRBD1 (6 bases). Trimming took off 1 base at V and 5 bases at J, with 12 bases between the two ends. Germline CDR1 reads LGHNA; CDR2 reads YSLEER. This CDR3 has 15 residues. The CDR3 loop reads CASSQGGQPHNEQFF. The CDR3 DNA sequence: TGCGCCAGCAGCCAAGGAGGACAGCCTCACAATGAGCAGTTCTTC.